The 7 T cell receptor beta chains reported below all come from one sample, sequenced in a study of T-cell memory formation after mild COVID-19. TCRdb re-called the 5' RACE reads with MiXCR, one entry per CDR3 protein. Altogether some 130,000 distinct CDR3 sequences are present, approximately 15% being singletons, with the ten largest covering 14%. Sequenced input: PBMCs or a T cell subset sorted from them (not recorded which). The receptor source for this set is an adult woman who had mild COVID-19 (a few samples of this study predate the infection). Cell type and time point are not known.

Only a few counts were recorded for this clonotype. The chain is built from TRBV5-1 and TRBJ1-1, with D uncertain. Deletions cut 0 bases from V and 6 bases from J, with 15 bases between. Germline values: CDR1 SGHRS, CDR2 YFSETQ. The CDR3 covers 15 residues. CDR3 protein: CASSLVGGGLPEAFF. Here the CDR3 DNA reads TGCGCCAGCAGCTTGGTAGGTGGAGGGCTTCCTGAAGCTTTCTTT.

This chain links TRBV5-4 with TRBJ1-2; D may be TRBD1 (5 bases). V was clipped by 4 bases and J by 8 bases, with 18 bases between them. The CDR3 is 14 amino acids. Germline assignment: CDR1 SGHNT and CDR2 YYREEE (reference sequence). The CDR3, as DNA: TGTGCCAGCAGCATTGACAGTGAATTTGGCGGCTACACCTTC. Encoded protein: CASSIDSEFGGYTF. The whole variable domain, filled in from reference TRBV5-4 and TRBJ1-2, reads ETGVTQSPTHLIKTRGQQVTLRCSSQSGHNTVSWYQQALGQGPQFIFQYYREEENGRGNFPPRFSGLQFPNYSSELNVNALELDDSALYLCASSIDSEFGGYTFGSGTRLTVV.

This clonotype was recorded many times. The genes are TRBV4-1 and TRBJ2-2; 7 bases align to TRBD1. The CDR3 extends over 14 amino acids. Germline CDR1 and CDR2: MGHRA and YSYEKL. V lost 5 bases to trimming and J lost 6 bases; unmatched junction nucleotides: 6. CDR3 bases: TGCGCCAGCAGCTTTGACAGGGCCCCCGGGGAGCTGTTTTTT. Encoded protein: CASSFDRAPGELFF.

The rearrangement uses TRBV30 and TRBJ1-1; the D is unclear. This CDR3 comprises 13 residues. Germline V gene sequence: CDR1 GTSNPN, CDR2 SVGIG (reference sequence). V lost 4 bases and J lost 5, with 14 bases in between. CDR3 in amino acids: CAWTPPDETEAFF. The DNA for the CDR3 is TGTGCCTGGACCCCGCCGGACGAAACTGAAGCTTTCTTT.

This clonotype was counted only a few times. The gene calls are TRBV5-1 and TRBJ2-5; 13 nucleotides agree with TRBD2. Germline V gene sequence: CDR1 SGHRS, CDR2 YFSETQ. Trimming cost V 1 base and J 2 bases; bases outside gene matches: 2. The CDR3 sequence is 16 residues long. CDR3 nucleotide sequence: TGCGCCAGCAGCTTGATGACTAGCGGGGGGCAAGAGACCCAGTACTTC. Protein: CASSLMTSGGQETQYF.

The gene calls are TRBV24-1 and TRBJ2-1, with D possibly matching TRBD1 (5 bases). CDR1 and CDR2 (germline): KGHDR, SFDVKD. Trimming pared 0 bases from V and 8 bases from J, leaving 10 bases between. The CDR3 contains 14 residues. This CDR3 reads CATSDLTDSDEQFF. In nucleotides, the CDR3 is TGTGCCACCAGTGATTTGACTGACAGTGATGAGCAGTTCTTC.

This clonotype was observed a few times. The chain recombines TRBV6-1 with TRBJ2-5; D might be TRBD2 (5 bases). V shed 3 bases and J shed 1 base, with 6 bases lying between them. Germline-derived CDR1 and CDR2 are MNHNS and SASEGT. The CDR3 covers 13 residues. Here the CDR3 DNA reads TGTGCCAGCAGTGAGACTACCCAAGAGACCCAGTACTTC. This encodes CASSETTQETQYF.